This T cell receptor beta chain was sequenced in a study of Graves' ophthalmopathy and Graves' hyperthyroidism. There are 13 residues in the CDR3. The germline gives CDR1 SGHVS, CDR2 FQNEAQ. V was clipped by 8 bases and J by 3 bases, with 14 bases between them. This clonotype was seen repeatedly, ten times or more. CDR3 regions of TCR beta were amplified from RNA transcripts. RT-PCR in the first round used HTBI primers; a second-round multiplex PCR followed. TCRdb used MiXCR to reprocess the multiplex PCR reads, holding one entry per CDR3 protein. Of a few hundred thousand distinct CDR3 sequences in the sample, 39% were seen once.

This TCR was sampled from an adult man with Graves' hyperthyroidism. Sequencing was carried out using peripheral blood or thyroid tissue (not recorded which). The gene calls are TRBV7-8 and TRBJ2-7; perhaps TRBD1 as D (6 bases). The CDR3 DNA reads TGTGCCAGCGGATCATTACAGGGCTACGAGCAGTACTTC. It is translated as CASGSLQGYEQYF.